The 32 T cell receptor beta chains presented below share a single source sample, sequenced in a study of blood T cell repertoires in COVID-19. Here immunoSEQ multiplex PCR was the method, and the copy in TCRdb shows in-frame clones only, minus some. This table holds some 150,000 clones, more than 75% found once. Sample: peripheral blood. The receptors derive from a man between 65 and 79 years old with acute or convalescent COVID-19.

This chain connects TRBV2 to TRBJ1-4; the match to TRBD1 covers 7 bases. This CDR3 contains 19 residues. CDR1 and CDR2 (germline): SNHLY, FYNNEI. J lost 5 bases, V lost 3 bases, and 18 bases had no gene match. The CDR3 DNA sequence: TGTGCCAGCAGTGAGGGACCCGGGGCACGGACAGGACGAAATGAAAAACTGTTTTTT. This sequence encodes CASSEGPGARTGRNEKLFF.

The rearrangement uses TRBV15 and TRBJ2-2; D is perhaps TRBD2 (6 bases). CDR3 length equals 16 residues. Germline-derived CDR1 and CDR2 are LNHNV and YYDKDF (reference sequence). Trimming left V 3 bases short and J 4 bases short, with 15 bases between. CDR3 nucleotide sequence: TGTGCCACCAGCAGGGAGCGGGCGGGATCCACCGGGGAGCTGTTTTTT. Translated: CATSRERAGSTGELFF. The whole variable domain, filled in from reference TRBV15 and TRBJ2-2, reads DAMVIQNPRYQVTQFGKPVTLSCSQTLNHNVMYWYQQKSSQAPKLLFHYYDKDFNNEADTPDNFQSRRPNTSFCFLDIRSPGLGDTAMYLCATSRERAGSTGELFFGEGSRLTVL.

CDR3 amino acids: CASSFQGASSYGYTF. The CDR3 DNA follows: TGTGCCAGCAGCTTCCAGGGGGCATCGAGCTATGGCTACACCTTC. The chain joins TRBV7-3 to TRBJ1-2; 8 nucleotides align to TRBD1. The V segment lost 3 bases and the J segment 4 bases; nucleotides outside the gene matches: 7. The CDR3 consists of 15 residues. The germline gives CDR1 SGHTA, CDR2 FQGTGA.

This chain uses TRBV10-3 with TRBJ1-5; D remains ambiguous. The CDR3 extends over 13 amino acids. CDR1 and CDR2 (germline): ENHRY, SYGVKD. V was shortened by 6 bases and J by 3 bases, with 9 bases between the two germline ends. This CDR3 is CAIRRGPNQPQHF. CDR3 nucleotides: TGTGCCATCAGAAGAGGGCCCAATCAGCCCCAGCATTTT.

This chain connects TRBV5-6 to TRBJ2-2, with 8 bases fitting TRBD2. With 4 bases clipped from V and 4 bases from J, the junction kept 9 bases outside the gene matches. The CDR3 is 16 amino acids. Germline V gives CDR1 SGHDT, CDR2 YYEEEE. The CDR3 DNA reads TGTGCCAGCAGCCCGAGGGCGGGGGGCTTCACCGGGGAGCTGTTTTTT. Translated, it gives CASSPRAGGFTGELFF.

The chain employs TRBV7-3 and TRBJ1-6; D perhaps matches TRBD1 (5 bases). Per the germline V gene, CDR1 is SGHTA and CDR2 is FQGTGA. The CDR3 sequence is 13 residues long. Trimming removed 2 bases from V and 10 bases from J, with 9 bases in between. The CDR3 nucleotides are TGTGCCAGCAGCTTACAGGGTCGCTCACCCCTCCACTTT. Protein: CASSLQGRSPLHF.

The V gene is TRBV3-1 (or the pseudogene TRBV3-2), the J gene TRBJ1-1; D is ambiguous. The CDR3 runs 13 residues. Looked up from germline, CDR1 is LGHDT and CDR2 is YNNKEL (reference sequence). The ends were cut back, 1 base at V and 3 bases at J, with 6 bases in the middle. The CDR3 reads CASSQVPYTEAFF. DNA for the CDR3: TGTGCCAGCAGCCAAGTCCCCTACACTGAAGCTTTCTTT.

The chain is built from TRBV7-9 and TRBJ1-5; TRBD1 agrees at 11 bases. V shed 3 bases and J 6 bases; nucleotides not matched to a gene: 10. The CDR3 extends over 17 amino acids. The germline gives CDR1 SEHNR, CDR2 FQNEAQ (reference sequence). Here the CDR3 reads CASSFSPGQGDVQPQHF. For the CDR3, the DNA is TGTGCCAGCAGCTTCTCACCGGGACAGGGGGATGTTCAGCCCCAGCATTTT.

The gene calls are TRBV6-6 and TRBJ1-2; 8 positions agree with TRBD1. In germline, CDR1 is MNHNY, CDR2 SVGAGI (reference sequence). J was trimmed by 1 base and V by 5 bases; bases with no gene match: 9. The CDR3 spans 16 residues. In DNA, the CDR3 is TGTGCCAGCAGTCAGGACAGGGTGGCTTTTAACTATGGCTACACCTTC. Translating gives CASSQDRVAFNYGYTF.

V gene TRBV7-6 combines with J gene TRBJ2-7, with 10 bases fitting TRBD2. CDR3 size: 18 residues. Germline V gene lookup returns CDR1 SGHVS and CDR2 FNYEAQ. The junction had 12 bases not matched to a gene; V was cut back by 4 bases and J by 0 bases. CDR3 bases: TGTGCCAGCAGCTCCCCAACACGGACTAGCGGAAGCTCCTACGAGCAGTACTTC. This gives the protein CASSSPTRTSGSSYEQYF. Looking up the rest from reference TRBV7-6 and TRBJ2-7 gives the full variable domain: GAGVSQSPRYKVTKRGQDVALRCDPISGHVSLYWYRQALGQGPEFLTYFNYEAQQDKSGLPNDRFSAERPEGSISTLTIQRTEQRDSAMYRCASSSPTRTSGSSYEQYFGPGTRLTVT.

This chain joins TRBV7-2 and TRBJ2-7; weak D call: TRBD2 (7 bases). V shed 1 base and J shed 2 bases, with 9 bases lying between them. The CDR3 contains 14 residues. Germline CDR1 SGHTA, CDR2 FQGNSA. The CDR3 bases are TGTGCCAGCAGCTTAGTCGGGGGGCCCTACGAGCAGTACTTC. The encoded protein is CASSLVGGPYEQYF.

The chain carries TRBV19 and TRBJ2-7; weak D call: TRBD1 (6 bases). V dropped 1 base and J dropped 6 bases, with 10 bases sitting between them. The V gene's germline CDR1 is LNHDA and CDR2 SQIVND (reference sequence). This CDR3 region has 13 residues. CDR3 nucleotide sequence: TGTGCCAGTAGTATAGTACAGGGAAGCGAGCAGTACTTC. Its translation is CASSIVQGSEQYF. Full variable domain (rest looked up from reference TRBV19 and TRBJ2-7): DGGITQSPKYLFRKEGQNVTLSCEQNLNHDAMYWYRQDPGQGLRLIYYSQIVNDFQKGDIAEGYSVSREKKESFPLTVTSAQKNPTAFYLCASSIVQGSEQYFGPGTRLTVT.

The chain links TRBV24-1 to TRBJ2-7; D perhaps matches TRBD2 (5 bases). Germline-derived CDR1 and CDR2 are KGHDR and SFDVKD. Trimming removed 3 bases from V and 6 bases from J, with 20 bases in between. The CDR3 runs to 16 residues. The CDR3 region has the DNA TGTGCCACCAGTGATCCCCGGCCGCCGGGGTTGGGCGAGCAGTACTTC. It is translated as CATSDPRPPGLGEQYF.

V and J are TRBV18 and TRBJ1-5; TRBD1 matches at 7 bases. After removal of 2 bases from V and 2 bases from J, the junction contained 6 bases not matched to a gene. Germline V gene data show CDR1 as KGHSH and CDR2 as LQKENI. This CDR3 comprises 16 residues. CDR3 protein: CASSPSSQGGNQPQHF. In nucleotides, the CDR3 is TGTGCCAGCTCACCAAGTTCGCAGGGGGGCAATCAGCCCCAGCATTTT. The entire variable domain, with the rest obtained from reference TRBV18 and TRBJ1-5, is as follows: NAGVMQNPRHLVRRRGQEARLRCSPMKGHSHVYWYRQLPEEGLKFMVYLQKENIIDESGMPKERFSAEFPKEGPSILRIQQVVRGDSAAYFCASSPSSQGGNQPQHFGDGTRLSIL.

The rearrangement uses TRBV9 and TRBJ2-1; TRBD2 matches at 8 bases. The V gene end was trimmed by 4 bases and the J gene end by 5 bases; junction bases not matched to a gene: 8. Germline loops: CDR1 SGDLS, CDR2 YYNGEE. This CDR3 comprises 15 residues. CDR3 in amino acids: CASSPRGSGNNEQFF. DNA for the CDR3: TGTGCCAGCAGCCCCCGAGGTAGCGGGAACAATGAGCAGTTCTTC.

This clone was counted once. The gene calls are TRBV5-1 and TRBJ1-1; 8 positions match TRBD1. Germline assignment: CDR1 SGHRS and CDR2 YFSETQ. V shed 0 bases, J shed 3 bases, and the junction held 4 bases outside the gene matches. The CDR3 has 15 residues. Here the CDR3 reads CASSLATDRDTEAFF. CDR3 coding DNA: TGCGCCAGCAGCTTGGCCACGGACAGGGACACTGAAGCTTTCTTT.

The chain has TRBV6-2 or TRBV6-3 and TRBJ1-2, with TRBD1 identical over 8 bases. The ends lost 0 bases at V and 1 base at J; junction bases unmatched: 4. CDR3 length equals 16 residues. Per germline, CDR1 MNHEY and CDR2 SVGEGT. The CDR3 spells CASSYSGTGNNYGYTF. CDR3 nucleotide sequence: TGTGCCAGCAGTTACTCAGGGACAGGAAATAACTATGGCTACACCTTC.

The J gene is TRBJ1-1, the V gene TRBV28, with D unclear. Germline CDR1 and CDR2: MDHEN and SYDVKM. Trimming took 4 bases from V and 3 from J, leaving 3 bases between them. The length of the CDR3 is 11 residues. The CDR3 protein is CASSSYTEAFF. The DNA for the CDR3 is TGTGCCAGCAGTTCGTACACTGAAGCTTTCTTT.

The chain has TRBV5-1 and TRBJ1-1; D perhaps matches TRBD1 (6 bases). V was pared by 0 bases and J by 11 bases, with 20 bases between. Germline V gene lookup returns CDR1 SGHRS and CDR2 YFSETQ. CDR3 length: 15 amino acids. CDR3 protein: CASSLGGQLDSYAFF. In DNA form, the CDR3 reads TGCGCCAGCAGCTTGGGAGGACAGCTTGATTCGTATGCTTTCTTT.

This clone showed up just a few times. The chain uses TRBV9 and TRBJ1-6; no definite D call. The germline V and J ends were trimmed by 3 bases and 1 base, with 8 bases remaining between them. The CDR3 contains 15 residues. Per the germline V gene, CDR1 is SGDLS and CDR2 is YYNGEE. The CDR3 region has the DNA TGTGCCAGCAGCGACATAGCTTCCTATAATTCACCCCTCCACTTT. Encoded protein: CASSDIASYNSPLHF.

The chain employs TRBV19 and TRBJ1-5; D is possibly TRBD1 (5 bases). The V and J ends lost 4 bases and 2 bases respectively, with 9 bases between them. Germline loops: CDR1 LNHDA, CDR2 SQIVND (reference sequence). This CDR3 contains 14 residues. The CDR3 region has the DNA TGTGCCAGTAGTAACGCGGGGGGCAATCAGCCCCAGCATTTT. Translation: CASSNAGGNQPQHF. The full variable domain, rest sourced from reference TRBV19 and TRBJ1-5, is DGGITQSPKYLFRKEGQNVTLSCEQNLNHDAMYWYRQDPGQGLRLIYYSQIVNDFQKGDIAEGYSVSREKKESFPLTVTSAQKNPTAFYLCASSNAGGNQPQHFGDGTRLSIL.

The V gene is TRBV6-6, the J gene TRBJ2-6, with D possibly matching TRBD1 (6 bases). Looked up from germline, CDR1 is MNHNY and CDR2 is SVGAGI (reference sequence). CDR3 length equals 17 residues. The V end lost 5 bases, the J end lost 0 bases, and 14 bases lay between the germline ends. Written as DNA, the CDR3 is TGTGCCAGCAGTCCCAGGGGCCTTAGCTCTGGGGCCAACGTCCTGACTTTC. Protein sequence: CASSPRGLSSGANVLTF.

In nucleotides, the CDR3 is TGTGCCAGCAGCGGGAGTGATGACATTCAGTACTTC. It encodes CASSGSDDIQYF. This chain connects TRBV9 to TRBJ2-4; no clear D gene. Trimming left V 3 bases short and J 8 bases short, with 9 bases between. This CDR3 region has 12 residues. Germline V gives CDR1 SGDLS, CDR2 YYNGEE.

CDR3 sequence (DNA): TGTGCCTGGACCTCTACGGGTCGACGACGCACAGATACGCAGTATTTT. Translating it yields CAWTSTGRRRTDTQYF. V usage is TRBV30 and J usage is TRBJ2-3; D gene unclear. V dropped 4 bases and J dropped 1 base, with 18 bases sitting between them. CDR3 length: 16 amino acids. Germline lookup yields CDR1 GTSNPN and CDR2 SVGIG (reference sequence). Together with reference TRBV30 and TRBJ2-3, the CDR3 gives the full variable domain: SQTIHQWPATLVQPVGSPLSLECTVEGTSNPNLYWYRQAAGRGLQLLFYSVGIGQISSEVPQNLSASRPQDRQFILSSKKLLLSDSGFYLCAWTSTGRRRTDTQYFGPGTRLTVL.

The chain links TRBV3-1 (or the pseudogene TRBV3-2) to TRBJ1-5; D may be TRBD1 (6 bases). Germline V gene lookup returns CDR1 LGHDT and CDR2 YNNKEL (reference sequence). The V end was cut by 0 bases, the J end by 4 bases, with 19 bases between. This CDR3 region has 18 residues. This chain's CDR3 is CASSQDKWGGKRNQPQHF. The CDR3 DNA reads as TGTGCCAGCAGCCAAGATAAATGGGGGGGCAAGCGGAATCAGCCCCAGCATTTT.

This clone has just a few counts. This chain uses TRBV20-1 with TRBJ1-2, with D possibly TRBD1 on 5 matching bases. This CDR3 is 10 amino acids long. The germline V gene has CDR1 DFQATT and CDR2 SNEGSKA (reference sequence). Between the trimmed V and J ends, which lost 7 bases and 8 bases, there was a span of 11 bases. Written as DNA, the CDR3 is TGCAGTGTCAGACAGACAGGCTACACCTTC. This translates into CSVRQTGYTF.

Here the CDR3 reads CASSPKDSYNEKLFF. The CDR3 DNA reads TGTGCCAGCAGCCCAAAGGACAGTTATAATGAAAAACTGTTTTTT. The V gene is TRBV7-9, the J gene TRBJ1-4; possible D gene TRBD1, 6 bases. In germline, CDR1 is SEHNR, CDR2 FQNEAQ (reference sequence). V gave up 5 bases and J gave up 4 bases, with 14 bases separating them. This CDR3 region has 15 residues.

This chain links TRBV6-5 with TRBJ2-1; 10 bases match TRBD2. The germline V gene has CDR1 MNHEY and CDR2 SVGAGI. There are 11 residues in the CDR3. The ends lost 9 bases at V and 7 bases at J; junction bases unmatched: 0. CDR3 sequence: CASSGGNEQFF. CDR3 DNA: TGTGCCAGTAGCGGGGGGAATGAGCAGTTCTTC.

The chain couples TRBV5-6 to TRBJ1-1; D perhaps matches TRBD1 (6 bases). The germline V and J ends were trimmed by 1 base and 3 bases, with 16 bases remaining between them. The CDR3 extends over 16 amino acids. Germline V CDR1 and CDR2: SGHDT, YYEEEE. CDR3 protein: CASSLNGGRIDTEAFF. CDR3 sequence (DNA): TGTGCCAGCAGCTTGAACGGGGGGCGAATCGACACTGAAGCTTTCTTT.

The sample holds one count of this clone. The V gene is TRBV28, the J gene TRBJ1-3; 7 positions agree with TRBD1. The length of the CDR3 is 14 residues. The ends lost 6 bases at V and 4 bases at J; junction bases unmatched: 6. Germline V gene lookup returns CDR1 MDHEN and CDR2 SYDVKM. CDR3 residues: CASSSRGLGNTIYF. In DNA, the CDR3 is TGTGCCAGCAGCTCGAGGGGGCTAGGAAACACCATATATTTT.

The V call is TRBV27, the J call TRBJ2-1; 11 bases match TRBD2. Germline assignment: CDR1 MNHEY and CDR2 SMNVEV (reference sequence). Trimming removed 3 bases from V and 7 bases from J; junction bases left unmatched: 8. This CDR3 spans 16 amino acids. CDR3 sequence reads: CASSLTSGELSNEQFF. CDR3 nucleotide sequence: TGTGCCAGCAGTTTGACTAGCGGGGAGTTATCAAATGAGCAGTTCTTC.

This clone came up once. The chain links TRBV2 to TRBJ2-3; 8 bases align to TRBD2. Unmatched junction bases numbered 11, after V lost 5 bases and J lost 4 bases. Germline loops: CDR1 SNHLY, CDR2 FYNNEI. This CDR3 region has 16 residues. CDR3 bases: TGTGCCAGCAGTCCAGCGGGGGACCTCCGCGCAGATACGCAGTATTTT. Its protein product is CASSPAGDLRADTQYF.